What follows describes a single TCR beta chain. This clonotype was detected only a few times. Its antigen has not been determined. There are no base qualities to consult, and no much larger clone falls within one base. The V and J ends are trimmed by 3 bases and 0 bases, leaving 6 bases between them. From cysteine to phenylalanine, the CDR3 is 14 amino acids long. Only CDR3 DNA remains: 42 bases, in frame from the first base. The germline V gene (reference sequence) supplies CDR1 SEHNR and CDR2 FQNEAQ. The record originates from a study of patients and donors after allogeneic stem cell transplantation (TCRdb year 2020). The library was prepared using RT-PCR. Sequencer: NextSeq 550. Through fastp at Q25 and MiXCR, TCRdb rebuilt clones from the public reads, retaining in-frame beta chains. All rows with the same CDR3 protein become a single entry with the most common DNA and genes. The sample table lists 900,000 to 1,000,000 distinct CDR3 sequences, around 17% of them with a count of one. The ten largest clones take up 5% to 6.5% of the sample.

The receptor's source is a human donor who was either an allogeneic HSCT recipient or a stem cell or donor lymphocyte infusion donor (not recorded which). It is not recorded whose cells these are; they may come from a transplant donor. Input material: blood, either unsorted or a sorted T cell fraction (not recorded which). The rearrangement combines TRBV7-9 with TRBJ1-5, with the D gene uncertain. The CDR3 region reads CASSFDHSNQPQHF. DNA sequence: TGTGCCAGCAGCTTCGACCATAGCAATCAGCCCCAGCATTTT.